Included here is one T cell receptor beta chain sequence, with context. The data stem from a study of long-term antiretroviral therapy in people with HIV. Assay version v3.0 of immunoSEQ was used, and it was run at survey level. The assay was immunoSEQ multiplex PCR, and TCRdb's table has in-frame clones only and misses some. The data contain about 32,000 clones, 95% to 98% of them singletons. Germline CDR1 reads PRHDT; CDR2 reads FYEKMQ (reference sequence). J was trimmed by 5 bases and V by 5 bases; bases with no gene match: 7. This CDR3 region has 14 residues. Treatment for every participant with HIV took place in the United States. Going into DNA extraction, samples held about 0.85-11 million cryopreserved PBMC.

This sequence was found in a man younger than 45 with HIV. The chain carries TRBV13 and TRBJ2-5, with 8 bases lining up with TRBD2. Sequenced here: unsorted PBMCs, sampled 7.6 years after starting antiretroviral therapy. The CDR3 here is CASSPTRGGETQYF. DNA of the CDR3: TGTGCCAGCAGCCCCACCCGGGGGGGGGAGACCCAGTACTTC.